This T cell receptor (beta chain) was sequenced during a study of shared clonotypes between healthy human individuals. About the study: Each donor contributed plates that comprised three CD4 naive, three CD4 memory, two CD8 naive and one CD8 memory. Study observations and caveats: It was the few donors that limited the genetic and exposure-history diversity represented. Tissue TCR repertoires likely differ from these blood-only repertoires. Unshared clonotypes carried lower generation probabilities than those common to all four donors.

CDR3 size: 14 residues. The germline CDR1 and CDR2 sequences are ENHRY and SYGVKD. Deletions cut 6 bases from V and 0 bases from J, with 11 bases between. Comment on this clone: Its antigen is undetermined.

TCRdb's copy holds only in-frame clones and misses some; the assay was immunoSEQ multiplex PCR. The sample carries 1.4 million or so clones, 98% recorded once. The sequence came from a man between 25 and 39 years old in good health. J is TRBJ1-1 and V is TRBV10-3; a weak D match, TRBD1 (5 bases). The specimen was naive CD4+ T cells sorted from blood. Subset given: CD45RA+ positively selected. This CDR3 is CAISNGGMNTEAFF. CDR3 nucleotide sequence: TGTGCCATCAGCAACGGGGGAATGAACACTGAAGCTTTCTTT.